This TCR beta chain emerged from a study of blood T cell repertoires in COVID-19. CDR1 SGHTA and CDR2 FQGTGA come from the germline V gene. Trimming took 6 bases from V and 4 from J, leaving 16 bases between them. This CDR3 contains 15 residues. Sequencing was performed with immunoSEQ multiplex PCR; in TCRdb, only in-frame clones are kept and a portion is missing. The sample contains roughly 36,000 clones, around 85% of which appear only once. This clone occurred a few times. This clonotype was obtained from a man aged 55 to 70 with acute or convalescent COVID-19. Sequencing was performed on peripheral blood. This rearrangement joins TRBV7-3 to TRBJ2-1; D might be TRBD2 (5 bases). CDR3: CASSPTGSPYNEQFF. CDR3 nucleotide sequence: TGTGCCAGCAGTCCGACGGGAAGCCCTTACAATGAGCAGTTCTTC.